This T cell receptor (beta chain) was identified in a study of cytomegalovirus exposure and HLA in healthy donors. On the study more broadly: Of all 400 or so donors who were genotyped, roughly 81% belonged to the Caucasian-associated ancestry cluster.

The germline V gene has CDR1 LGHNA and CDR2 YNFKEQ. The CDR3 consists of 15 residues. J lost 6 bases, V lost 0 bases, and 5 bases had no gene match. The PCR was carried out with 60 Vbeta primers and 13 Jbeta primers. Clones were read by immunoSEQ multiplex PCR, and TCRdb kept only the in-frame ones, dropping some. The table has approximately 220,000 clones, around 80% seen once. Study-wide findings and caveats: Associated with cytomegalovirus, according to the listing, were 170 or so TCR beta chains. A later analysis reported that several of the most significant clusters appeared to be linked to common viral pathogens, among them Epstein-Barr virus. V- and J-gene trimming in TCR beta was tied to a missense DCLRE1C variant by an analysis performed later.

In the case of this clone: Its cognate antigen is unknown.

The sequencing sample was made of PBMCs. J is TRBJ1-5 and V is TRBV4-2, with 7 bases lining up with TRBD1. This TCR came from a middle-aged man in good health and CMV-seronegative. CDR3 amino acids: CASSQDLPGGQPQHF. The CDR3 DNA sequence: TGTGCCAGCAGCCAAGATCTCCCAGGGGGTCAGCCCCAGCATTTT.